These 27 T cell receptor beta chains were all obtained from the same sample, sequenced in a study of shared clonotypes between healthy human individuals. Only in-frame clones appear in the TCRdb table, and some are missing; sequencing was by immunoSEQ multiplex PCR. The data contain 2 million to 3 million clones, 93% of them singletons. Sequences were obtained from naive CD4+ T cells from PBMCs. As to subset: CD45RA+ positively selected. The receptor source for this set is a young man in good health. Some clones in this sample may be carry-over from other donors' samples.

The chain has TRBV7-6 and TRBJ2-2; D is unresolved. Trimming pared 0 bases from V and 1 base from J, leaving 9 bases between. Germline V gives CDR1 SGHVS, CDR2 FNYEAQ. This CDR3 spans 16 amino acids. As DNA, the CDR3 is TGTGCCAGCAGCTTAGCGCTCGGGCTGAACACCGGGGAGCTGTTTTTT. Its translation is CASSLALGLNTGELFF.

The V call is TRBV27, the J call TRBJ2-7, with 9 positions matching TRBD1. The CDR3 loop spans 14 amino acids. Trimming took 5 bases from V and 2 from J; bases not matched to a gene: 4. CDR1 is MNHEY and CDR2 is SMNVEV in the germline V gene (reference sequence). CDR3 nucleotide sequence: TGTGCCAGCAGTAGGCGGACAGGGGCCTACGAGCAGTACTTC. It encodes CASSRRTGAYEQYF.

As for this clone: Other DNA sequences in this sample translate to the same CDR3. The chain uses TRBV18 and TRBJ2-5; D is perhaps TRBD1 (5 bases). In germline, CDR1 is KGHSH, CDR2 LQKENI. This CDR3 is 13 amino acids long. With 3 bases removed from V and 5 bases from J, the gap between germline ends came to 10 bases. CDR3 bases: TGTGCCAGCTCACCGGGGCTGGCGGAGACCCAGTACTTC. Its protein is CASSPGLAETQYF.

The J gene is TRBJ2-1, the V gene TRBV15, with 7 bases identical to TRBD1. The CDR3 length is 15 residues. The germline V gene has CDR1 LNHNV and CDR2 YYDKDF (reference sequence). J gave up 13 bases and V 1 base, and 13 bases lay outside the gene matches. Written as DNA, the CDR3 is TGTGCCACCAGCAGAGGGTTTAGTGAGGGGGCCCCCCAGTTCTTC. Amino acids: CATSRGFSEGAPQFF.

In the case of this clone: The same CDR3 can be traced to other DNA sequences in this sample. The genes are TRBV6-1 and TRBJ1-1; TRBD1 matches 7 bases. J gave up 1 base and V 9 bases, and 5 bases lay outside the gene matches. CDR3 length: 13 amino acids. Germline V gene lookup returns CDR1 MNHNS and CDR2 SASEGT. CDR3 nucleotides: TGTGCCAGTCCTAGACAGGGGAACACTGAAGCTTTCTTT. It codes for CASPRQGNTEAFF.

With regard to this clone: At the DNA level, this CDR3 is encoded by other sequences in the same sample as well. The chain links TRBV9 to TRBJ2-1, with D perhaps matching TRBD1 (6 bases). CDR1 is SGDLS, CDR2 YYNGEE, per germline. CDR3 length equals 13 residues. Between the trimmed V and J ends, which lost 0 bases and 6 bases, there was a span of 7 bases. Here the CDR3 DNA reads TGTGCCAGCAGCGTAGTGGGGGCCAATGAGCAGTTCTTC. Its protein is CASSVVGANEQFF.

V and J are TRBV9 and TRBJ2-1; weak D call: TRBD2 (5 bases). V was clipped by 2 bases and J by 9 bases, with 12 bases between them. This CDR3 region has 13 residues. Germline CDR1 is SGDLS and CDR2 is YYNGEE. The CDR3 DNA follows: TGTGCCAGCAGCGTGAGGGAGCTCGGTGAGCAGTTCTTC. It codes for CASSVRELGEQFF.

The chain couples TRBV2 to TRBJ2-7; D perhaps matches TRBD1 (6 bases). The CDR3 loop spans 13 amino acids. CDR1 and CDR2 from the germline V gene are SNHLY and FYNNEI. Trimming removed 6 bases from V and 6 bases from J, with 15 bases in between. The CDR3 protein is CASSPDRMSEQYF. The CDR3 DNA is TGTGCCAGCAGCCCCGACAGGATGTCCGAGCAGTACTTC.

As concerns this clone: Distinct nucleotide sequences in the sample also encode this CDR3. The V and J genes are TRBV5-1 and TRBJ1-6; tentatively, D is TRBD1 (6 bases). V was pared by 4 bases and J by 9 bases, with 8 bases between. The CDR3 length is 12 residues. Germline-derived CDR1 and CDR2 are SGHRS and YFSETQ. The DNA of the CDR3 is TGCGCCAGCAGCCCACAGGGTTCACCCCTCCACTTT. This encodes CASSPQGSPLHF.

Remarks on this clone: At one end, the junction sequence differs from germline, possibly due to a read error. The chain carries TRBV29-1 and TRBJ1-2; possibly TRBD1 for D (6 bases). CDR1 and CDR2 (germline): SQVTM, ANQGSEA. CDR3 length: 12 amino acids. The CDR3 here is CGVVNRVDGYTF. The CDR3 bases are TGCGGCGTTGTAAACAGGGTGGATGGCTACACCTTC.

This clone came up once. The V and J genes are TRBV14 and TRBJ2-1, with 9 bases identical to TRBD2. The CDR3 has 16 amino acids. Germline V gives CDR1 SGHDN, CDR2 FVKESK. Germline trimming cut 4 bases from V and 4 bases from J; bases unmatched to any gene: 8. In DNA, the CDR3 is TGTGCCAGCAGCCCCCCTCGTCTAGCGGGATACAATGAGCAGTTCTTC. Translated, it gives CASSPPRLAGYNEQFF.

This clone is a singleton in its sample. This CDR3 is CASSVDYRWGEAFF. DNA of the CDR3: TGTGCCAGCAGCGTAGATTATAGATGGGGTGAAGCTTTCTTT. The chain carries TRBV9 and TRBJ1-1, with D hard to call. The CDR3 extends over 14 amino acids. Between the trimmed V and J ends, which lost 0 bases and 7 bases, there was a span of 13 bases. Looked up from germline, CDR1 is SGDLS and CDR2 is YYNGEE. Looking up the rest from reference TRBV9 and TRBJ1-1 gives the full variable domain: DSGVTQTPKHLITATGQRVTLRCSPRSGDLSVYWYQQSLDQGLQFLIQYYNGEERAKGNILERFSAQQFPDLHSELNLSSLELGDSALYFCASSVDYRWGEAFFGQGTRLTVV.

The V and J genes are TRBV7-7 and TRBJ1-1; 9 bases fit TRBD1. The CDR3 contains 16 residues. Unmatched junction bases numbered 8, after V lost 5 bases and J lost 1 base. CDR1 is SSHAT and CDR2 is FNYEAQ in the germline V gene (reference sequence). CDR3 sequence: CASSPYPGQGNTEAFF. The CDR3 DNA is TGTGCCAGCAGCCCCTATCCGGGACAGGGGAACACTGAAGCTTTCTTT.

Notes on this clone: In the same sample, other DNA sequences code for this CDR3. The chain carries TRBV5-1 and TRBJ2-5; D is unclear. This CDR3 is 13 amino acids long. Germline V gives CDR1 SGHRS, CDR2 YFSETQ. The V end was cut by 2 bases, the J end by 1 base, with 6 bases between. CDR3 region: CASSLAFQETQYF. CDR3 in DNA: TGCGCCAGCAGCTTAGCATTCCAAGAGACCCAGTACTTC.

The gene calls are TRBV7-2 and TRBJ1-5; 7 bases align to TRBD1. Losses at the gene ends were 3 bases for V and 11 bases for J; bases not matched to a gene: 16. The CDR3 has 16 amino acids. The germline gives CDR1 SGHTA, CDR2 FQGNSA. Written as DNA, the CDR3 is TGTGCCAGCAGCTTCGAGGGGGCGGGAATAGCCCGAACCCAGCATTTT. Protein sequence: CASSFEGAGIARTQHF.

V usage is TRBV30 and J usage is TRBJ2-1; either TRBD1 or TRBD2 may fit D (7 bases each). The CDR3 runs 15 residues. V was clipped by 3 bases and J by 4 bases, with 16 bases between them. Germline CDR1 and CDR2: GTSNPN and SVGIG (reference sequence). The CDR3 bases are TGTGCCTGGAGGAGAGCGGGACAGCCTTACAATGAGCAGTTCTTC. Translating gives CAWRRAGQPYNEQFF.

As for this clone: This same CDR3 is encoded by further DNA sequences in the sample. The gene calls are TRBV6-5 and TRBJ2-7; D could derive from TRBD1 or TRBD2 (5 bases each). Germline V gene lookup returns CDR1 MNHEY and CDR2 SVGAGI. Trimming removed 2 bases from V and 0 bases from J, with 8 bases in between. This CDR3 region has 14 residues. DNA of the CDR3: TGTGCCAGCAGTTACAGGGACCGCTCCTACGAGCAGTACTTC. It encodes CASSYRDRSYEQYF.

The rearrangement joins TRBV27 to TRBJ2-3; 13 positions match TRBD2. The germline V gene has CDR1 MNHEY and CDR2 SMNVEV (reference sequence). After removal of 7 bases from V and 3 bases from J, the junction contained 4 bases not matched to a gene. The length of the CDR3 is 15 residues. As DNA, the CDR3 is TGTGCCAGCACCTTGGGACTAGCGGGAACAGATACGCAGTATTTT. Its translation is CASTLGLAGTDTQYF.

In this sample, this clone turned up once. The rearrangement uses TRBV27 and TRBJ2-5; 7 nucleotides line up with TRBD1. The tail of the sequence fits TRBJ2-7 better, so the J call may be wrong. CDR3 size: 12 residues. Per germline, CDR1 MNHEY and CDR2 SMNVEV (reference sequence). The CDR3 region is CASRGDSYEQYF. The CDR3, as DNA: TGTGCCAGCAGGGGGGACAGCTACGAGCAGTACTTC.

This chain joins TRBV18 and TRBJ2-7; 12 bases align to TRBD1. This CDR3 is 15 amino acids long. V lost 2 bases, J lost 3 bases, and 2 bases stayed unmatched. Germline values: CDR1 KGHSH, CDR2 LQKENI. The CDR3 DNA is TGTGCCAGCTCACCAGGGACAGGGGGCGTCTACGAGCAGTACTTC. Protein product: CASSPGTGGVYEQYF.

This clone is a singleton in its sample. The rearrangement links TRBV28 to TRBJ1-5, with a possible D match to TRBD1 (6 bases). The CDR3 consists of 15 residues. V lost 6 bases and J 1 base, leaving 13 bases between the germline ends. Germline V gene data show CDR1 as MDHEN and CDR2 as SYDVKM. CDR3 DNA sequence: TGTGCCAGCAGCCTACCTGACAGGAGCAATCAGCCCCAGCATTTT. The encoded protein is CASSLPDRSNQPQHF.

V gene TRBV7-3 combines with J gene TRBJ2-1, with D unresolved. The germline V gene encodes CDR1 SGHTA and CDR2 FQGTGA. V was pared by 5 bases and J by 5 bases, with 7 bases between. CDR3 length: 12 residues. CDR3 residues: CASSLADNEQFF. For the CDR3, the DNA is TGTGCCAGCAGCCTGGCCGACAATGAGCAGTTCTTC.

The chain recombines TRBV28 with TRBJ2-1; possible D gene TRBD1, 5 bases. CDR1 and CDR2 from the germline V gene are MDHEN and SYDVKM. CDR3 length: 12 amino acids. V shed 7 bases and J shed 7 bases, with 11 bases lying between them. CDR3 region: CASTSQGNEQFF. The CDR3 DNA is TGTGCCAGCACGTCCCAGGGTAATGAGCAGTTCTTC.

The chain carries TRBV10-1 and TRBJ1-2; possibly TRBD1 for D (5 bases). CDR3 length: 11 residues. The germline gives CDR1 WNHNN, CDR2 SYGVQD (reference sequence). V gave up 6 bases and J gave up 7 bases, with 9 bases separating them. This chain's CDR3 is CASSHQGGYTF. CDR3 DNA sequence: TGCGCCAGCAGCCACCAGGGTGGCTACACCTTC.

The V call is TRBV4-2, the J call TRBJ2-7, with 12 positions matching TRBD2. Germline trimming cut 3 bases from V and 4 bases from J; bases unmatched to any gene: 7. CDR3 length: 16 amino acids. Looked up from germline, CDR1 is LGHNA and CDR2 is YNFKEQ. The CDR3, as DNA: TGTGCCAGCAGCCAGCCCTCCCTAGCGGGAGGGTACGAGCAGTACTTC. Amino acid sequence: CASSQPSLAGGYEQYF.

The rearrangement links TRBV4-1 to TRBJ2-3, with a possible D match to TRBD2 (5 bases). The germline CDR1 and CDR2 sequences are MGHRA and YSYEKL. The length of the CDR3 is 16 residues. The ends were cut back, 3 bases at V and 4 bases at J, with 17 bases in the middle. This CDR3 reads CASSHQERTRADTQYF. The CDR3 DNA is TGCGCCAGCAGCCACCAAGAGCGGACGAGGGCAGATACGCAGTATTTT.

Concerning this clone: A much larger clonotype is one base distant, so this may be a read error. Different DNA sequences within this sample yield the same CDR3. The chain couples TRBV5-8 to TRBJ2-5, with D unclear. CDR1 SGHTS and CDR2 YDEGEE come from the germline V gene. This CDR3 has 11 residues. The ends were cut back, 3 bases at V and 0 bases at J, with 0 bases in the middle. As DNA, the CDR3 is TGTGCCAGCAGCTACCAAGAGACCCAGTACTTC. Translated, it gives CASSYQETQYF.